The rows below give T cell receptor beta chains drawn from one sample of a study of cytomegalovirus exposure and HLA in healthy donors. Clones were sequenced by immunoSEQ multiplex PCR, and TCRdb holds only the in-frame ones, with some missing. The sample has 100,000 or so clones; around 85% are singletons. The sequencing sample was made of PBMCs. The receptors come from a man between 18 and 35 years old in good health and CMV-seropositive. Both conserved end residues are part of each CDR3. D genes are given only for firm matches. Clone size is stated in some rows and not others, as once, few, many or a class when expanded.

DNA: TGCAGCGTTCAAAAAGAGACCCAGTACTTC; CDR3: CSVQKETQYF; size: NA; V: TRBV29-1; D: NA; J: TRBJ2-5
DNA: TGCGCCAGCAGCCACTCGGGACTAGGCGCGTACGAGCAGTACTTC; CDR3: CASSHSGLGAYEQYF; size: few; V: TRBV4-1; D: TRBD2; J: TRBJ2-7
DNA: TGTGCCAGCAGCTTTCTGGAGATTAACTATGGCTACACCTTC; CDR3: CASSFLEINYGYTF; size: few; V: TRBV28; D: NA; J: TRBJ1-2
DNA: TGTGCCAGCAGCGGAACCAGGGCCACCTACGAGCAGTACTTC; CDR3: CASSGTRATYEQYF; size: once; V: TRBV28; D: NA; J: TRBJ2-7
DNA: TGCGCCAGCAGCTTGGAGGCAGGGGACCAGCCCCAGCATTTT; CDR3: CASSLEAGDQPQHF; size: NA; V: TRBV5-1; D: NA; J: TRBJ1-5
DNA: TGCGCCAGCAGCCCATCCGGGGGGGCTAGCAATCAGCCCCAGCATTTT; CDR3: CASSPSGGASNQPQHF; size: NA; V: TRBV4-1; D: NA; J: TRBJ1-5
DNA: TGTGCCAGCAGTTTATTGGGGGGGTCCGGTCAGCCCCAGCATTTT; CDR3: CASSLLGGSGQPQHF; size: NA; V: TRBV27; D: NA; J: TRBJ1-5
DNA: TGTGCCAGCAGCTTAGGGACCCCAGGGGTGTTCGGGACAGATACGCAGTATTTT; CDR3: CASSLGTPGVFGTDTQYF; size: NA; V: TRBV11-2; D: NA; J: TRBJ2-3
DNA: TGCGCCAGCAGTGAAGGGGGCGAGGGAAACGAGCAGTACTTC; CDR3: CASSEGGEGNEQYF; size: NA; V: TRBV10-1; D: TRBD1; J: TRBJ2-7
DNA: TGTGCCAGCAGCTTAGTTGGGACAGGGGACGGCTACACCTTC; CDR3: CASSLVGTGDGYTF; size: NA; V: TRBV7-9; D: TRBD1; J: TRBJ1-2
DNA: TGTGCCATCAGTGAGTCGGTAGGGGGCAGAGACACCATATATTTT; CDR3: CAISESVGGRDTIYF; size: NA; V: TRBV10-3; D: TRBD1; J: TRBJ1-3
DNA: TGTGCCAGCAGCCAGGACAGGGATTACGAGCAGTACTTC; CDR3: CASSQDRDYEQYF; size: few; V: TRBV7-6; D: TRBD1; J: TRBJ2-7